This passage covers 23 T cell receptor beta chains from one sample sequenced in a study of Ad26.COV2.S vaccination and SARS-CoV-2 variants. The protocol was immunoSEQ multiplex PCR, while the TCRdb copy is restricted to in-frame clones and leaves out a portion. The profile covers 200,000 to 250,000 clones, with more than 75% appearing a single time and about 11% taken by the ten largest. Treatment meaning: around 19 received Ad26.COV2.S at low or high dose, single or two shots; a few received placebo; per-sample allocation not given. Day 63 after the first injection of vaccine or placebo was the sampling time. The starting material was peripheral blood, obtained in a trial of Ad26.COV2.S vaccine versus placebo. All receptors come from a person aged 18-60 years who received the Ad26.COV2.S COVID-19 vaccine or a placebo.

The gene calls are TRBV25-1 and TRBJ1-6, with unresolved D. Germline V CDR1 and CDR2: MGHDK, SYGVNS. The germline V and J ends were trimmed by 2 bases and 5 bases, with 4 bases remaining between them. The CDR3 has 13 amino acids. The CDR3 region is CASSERHNSPLHF. CDR3 DNA sequence: TGTGCCAGCAGTGAAAGGCATAATTCACCCCTCCACTTT.

The genes are TRBV7-9 and TRBJ2-3; 12 bases line up with TRBD2. Germline trimming cut 6 bases from V and 3 bases from J; bases unmatched to any gene: 7. This CDR3 contains 16 residues. Germline CDR1 is SEHNR and CDR2 is FQNEAQ (reference sequence). CDR3 in DNA: TGTGCCAGCAGGACTAGCGGGGGCCGGGGTACAGATACGCAGTATTTT. Translation gives CASRTSGGRGTDTQYF.

The rearrangement joins TRBV13 to TRBJ2-3; D may be TRBD2 (5 bases). Germline CDR1 reads PRHDT; CDR2 reads FYEKMQ (reference sequence). Trimming shortened V by 2 bases and J by 3 bases, and 15 bases separated the two germline ends. The CDR3 is made up of 16 amino acids. CDR3 region: CASSLSAGGGTDTQYF. The DNA for the CDR3 is TGTGCCAGCAGCTTATCGGCAGGAGGTGGTACAGATACGCAGTATTTT.

The chain has TRBV3-1 (or the pseudogene TRBV3-2) and TRBJ2-5, with a weak D call TRBD2 (6 bases). The V and J ends lost 0 bases and 5 bases respectively, with 16 bases between them. Germline CDR1 is LGHDT and CDR2 is YNNKEL (reference sequence). There are 16 residues in the CDR3. As DNA, the CDR3 is TGTGCCAGCAGCCAAGATAGGACGGGGACTGGGGAGACCCAGTACTTC. It translates to CASSQDRTGTGETQYF.

The rearrangement uses TRBV9 and TRBJ2-2; weak D call: TRBD1 (6 bases). Germline V gene data show CDR1 as SGDLS and CDR2 as YYNGEE. V lost 2 bases and J 7 bases, leaving 9 bases between the germline ends. The CDR3 runs to 13 residues. The DNA for the CDR3 is TGTGCCAGCAGCGTCCAGGGGAGCGGGGAGCTGTTTTTT. Its translation: CASSVQGSGELFF.

V is TRBV19 and J is TRBJ1-2; no firm D call. V gave up 5 bases and J gave up 4 bases, with 14 bases separating them. This CDR3 is 14 amino acids long. The germline gives CDR1 LNHDA, CDR2 SQIVND (reference sequence). CDR3 residues: CASSSETLVYGYTF. The CDR3 DNA follows: TGTGCCAGTAGTTCCGAAACTCTGGTCTATGGCTACACCTTC.

The CDR3 bases are TGTGCCAGCACCCGCCAGGGGGAAGAGACCCAGTACTTC. Protein: CASTRQGEETQYF. V is TRBV12-3 or TRBV12-4 and J is TRBJ2-5; 7 bases align to TRBD1. The ends lost 7 bases at V and 3 bases at J; junction bases unmatched: 5. The CDR3 runs 13 residues.

The chain uses TRBV7-2 and TRBJ1-3, with 10 bases lining up with TRBD1. This CDR3 spans 19 amino acids. Trimming cost V 5 bases and J 4 bases; bases outside gene matches: 17. Germline CDR1 and CDR2: SGHTA and FQGNSA. CDR3 sequence (DNA): TGTGCCAGCAGCGAAATAGGGACAGGGGTTATGATCGGGGGAAACACCATATATTTT. It translates to CASSEIGTGVMIGGNTIYF.

This chain uses TRBV15 with TRBJ2-5, with a tentative D call TRBD2 (6 bases). CDR1 is LNHNV and CDR2 is YYDKDF in the germline V gene (reference sequence). This CDR3 comprises 13 residues. V was clipped by 1 base and J by 3 bases, with 6 bases between them. The CDR3 DNA is TGTGCCACCAGCAGAGGGGGGGAAGAGACCCAGTACTTC. This translates into CATSRGGEETQYF.

The chain couples TRBV28 to TRBJ1-2, with D possibly being TRBD1 (6 bases). Germline assignment: CDR1 MDHEN and CDR2 SYDVKM. V was trimmed by 4 bases and J by 4 bases, leaving 16 bases between them. The CDR3 is made up of 15 amino acids. Written as DNA, the CDR3 is TGTGCCAGCAGTTGGGCCGGGGGCCGGGGCTATGGCTACACCTTC. Its translation is CASSWAGGRGYGYTF.

V and J are TRBV5-1 and TRBJ1-1; 7 bases align to TRBD1. The V gene end was trimmed by 3 bases and the J gene end by 1 base; junction bases not matched to a gene: 15. Per germline, CDR1 SGHRS and CDR2 YFSETQ. This CDR3 region has 18 residues. Here the CDR3 reads CASSSTTGTELANTEAFF. CDR3 bases: TGCGCCAGCAGCTCGACTACCGGGACAGAATTAGCGAACACTGAAGCTTTCTTT.

This chain joins TRBV24-1 and TRBJ2-1; D tentatively fits TRBD1 or TRBD2 (5 bases each). CDR1 and CDR2 (germline): KGHDR, SFDVKD. The V end lost 5 bases, the J end lost 8 bases, and 9 bases lay between the germline ends. This CDR3 is built from 12 residues. The CDR3 protein is CATSAVGDEQFF. CDR3 bases: TGTGCCACCAGTGCCGTGGGGGATGAGCAGTTCTTC.

This clone appeared a single time. The chain carries TRBV5-1 and TRBJ2-2, with D uncertain. This CDR3 has 14 amino acids. Germline CDR1 and CDR2: SGHRS and YFSETQ. With 2 bases removed from V and 6 bases from J, the gap between germline ends came to 11 bases. This CDR3 is CASSLDRGPGELFF. In DNA, the CDR3 is TGCGCCAGCAGCTTAGACCGCGGCCCCGGGGAGCTGTTTTTT.

The chain employs TRBV28 and TRBJ2-6; 7 bases line up with TRBD1. The CDR3 sequence is 15 residues long. V lost 3 bases and J lost 3; bases outside the gene matches: 2. CDR1 is MDHEN, CDR2 SYDVKM, per germline. The CDR3 spells CASSFQGVGANVLTF. The CDR3 DNA sequence: TGTGCCAGCAGTTTCCAGGGGGTTGGGGCCAACGTCCTGACTTTC.

V gene TRBV5-4 combines with J gene TRBJ1-1, with a possible D match to TRBD1 (5 bases). CDR1 and CDR2 from the germline V gene are SGHNT and YYREEE (reference sequence). The V end lost 4 bases, the J end lost 8 bases, and 21 bases lay between the germline ends. This CDR3 has 15 residues. The CDR3 coding sequence is TGTGCCAGCAGCCGGCAGCCTACAGGTACACTGGAAGCTTTCTTT. This sequence encodes CASSRQPTGTLEAFF.

This chain uses TRBV7-2 with TRBJ1-5, with unresolved D. Germline V gene lookup returns CDR1 SGHTA and CDR2 FQGNSA. The length of the CDR3 is 13 residues. V was pared by 2 bases and J by 5 bases, with 7 bases between. The CDR3 sequence: CASSLQADQPQHF. The DNA for the CDR3 is TGTGCCAGCAGCTTACAGGCAGATCAGCCCCAGCATTTT. Full variable domain (missing parts from reference TRBV7-2 and TRBJ1-5): GAGVSQSPSNKVTEKGKDVELRCDPISGHTALYWYRQSLGQGLEFLIYFQGNSAPDKSGLPSDRFSAERTGGSVSTLTIQRTQQEDSAVYLCASSLQADQPQHFGDGTRLSIL.

This chain links TRBV10-1 with TRBJ1-6; a possible D gene is TRBD1 (5 bases). This CDR3 region has 18 residues. The V gene lost 5 bases and the J gene lost 2 bases, with 19 bases spanning the gap. Germline loops: CDR1 WNHNN, CDR2 SYGVQD (reference sequence). CDR3 sequence: CASSPTEVYETYNSPLHF. Here the CDR3 DNA reads TGCGCCAGCAGTCCGACAGAGGTCTATGAGACCTATAATTCACCCCTCCACTTT.

This chain uses TRBV11-2 with TRBJ2-5; 8 positions agree with TRBD2. Germline CDR1 reads SGHAT; CDR2 reads FQNNGV. The CDR3 contains 12 residues. V lost 7 bases, J lost 5 bases, and 3 bases stayed unmatched. The CDR3 DNA sequence: TGTGCCAGCACCGGGGGGGAGGAGACCCAGTACTTC. It encodes CASTGGEETQYF.

This clone has a count of ten or more. V gene TRBV5-1 combines with J gene TRBJ1-2; TRBD1 matches at 7 bases. Germline CDR1 is SGHRS and CDR2 is YFSETQ. J gave up 5 bases and V 5 bases, and 9 bases lay outside the gene matches. The CDR3 spans 14 residues. The CDR3 nucleotides read TGCGCCAGCAGTACCGAGGGGACAGTTTATGGCTACACCTTC. Its protein product is CASSTEGTVYGYTF.

The gene calls are TRBV29-1 and TRBJ2-7; 11 bases match TRBD1. In germline, CDR1 is SQVTM, CDR2 ANQGSEA. The CDR3 is made up of 15 amino acids. Trimming cost V 2 bases and J 3 bases; bases outside gene matches: 6. Here the CDR3 reads CSVEHGTGGNYEQYF. Written as DNA, the CDR3 is TGCAGCGTTGAACACGGGACAGGGGGTAACTACGAGCAGTACTTC.

This chain joins TRBV6-5 and TRBJ1-4, with TRBD1 matching 7 bases. CDR3 length: 13 residues. CDR1 and CDR2 from the germline V gene are MNHEY and SVGAGI. The V gene end was trimmed by 11 bases and the J gene end by 0 bases; junction bases not matched to a gene: 3. The CDR3 sequence is CARDRATNEKLFF. The CDR3 bases are TGTGCCCGAGACAGGGCAACTAATGAAAAACTGTTTTTT.

CDR3 nucleotide sequence: TGTGCCAGCAGCCAAGAGGGGTACACAGATACGCAGTATTTT. It is translated as CASSQEGYTDTQYF. This chain joins TRBV3-1 (or the pseudogene TRBV3-2) and TRBJ2-3; D is ambiguous. Germline loops: CDR1 LGHDT, CDR2 YNNKEL (reference sequence). The CDR3 contains 14 residues. V gave up 0 bases and J gave up 2 bases, with 6 bases separating them.

V and J are TRBV15 and TRBJ1-2; D gene ambiguous. Germline V gene lookup returns CDR1 LNHNV and CDR2 YYDKDF (reference sequence). V lost 0 bases and J lost 1, with 18 bases in between. The CDR3 is 18 amino acids. CDR3 DNA sequence: TGTGCCACCAGCAGAGATCCAGGAGGAACCCTTCTTAACTATGGCTACACCTTC. Encoded protein: CATSRDPGGTLLNYGYTF. Filled out from reference TRBV15 and TRBJ1-2, the complete variable domain reads DAMVIQNPRYQVTQFGKPVTLSCSQTLNHNVMYWYQQKSSQAPKLLFHYYDKDFNNEADTPDNFQSRRPNTSFCFLDIRSPGLGDTAMYLCATSRDPGGTLLNYGYTFGSGTRLTVV.